Detailed here is one TCR beta chain. Antigen: not known. The protocol was immunoSEQ multiplex PCR, while the TCRdb copy is restricted to in-frame clones and leaves out a portion. This table holds 20,000 to 30,000 clones, less than 95% found once. The sample belongs to a study of chemoradiotherapy in HPV16-positive cancers. Study-level background: Candidate HPV-specific clones and shared TCR motifs came from a couple of HPV16-positive patients. Findings and limits, study-wide: During treatment, candidate HPV-specific clones and E7-related motifs expanded in tumor.

Over chemoradiotherapy, repertoires were sampled more than once. Sample collection was performed from a patient who underwent chemoradiotherapy. The receptor was isolated from a human donor with HPV-associated anogenital cancer.

The CDR3 sequence: CASGRGSYEQYF. CDR3 nucleotide sequence: TGTGCCAGCGGGCGGGGCTCCTACGAGCAGTACTTC. The V call is TRBV28, the J call TRBJ2-7; TRBD2 might be the D (6 bases). From germline, CDR1 is MDHEN and CDR2 SYDVKM. The CDR3 has 12 amino acids. V was cut by 8 bases and J by 0 bases, with 8 bases left in between.